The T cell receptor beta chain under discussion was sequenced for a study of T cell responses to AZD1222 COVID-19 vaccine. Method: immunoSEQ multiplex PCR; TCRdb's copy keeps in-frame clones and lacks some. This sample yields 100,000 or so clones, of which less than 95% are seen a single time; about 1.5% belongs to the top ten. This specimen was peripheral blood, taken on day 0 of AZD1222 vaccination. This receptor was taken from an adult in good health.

The CDR3 region is CASSPKRDSTVQYF. CDR3 bases: TGTGCCAGCAGCCCAAAAAGGGACAGTACCGTGCAGTACTTC. This sequence joins TRBV7-9 and TRBJ2-7, with 7 bases fitting TRBD1. Trimming removed 5 bases from V and 9 bases from J; junction bases left unmatched: 13. From germline, CDR1 is SEHNR and CDR2 FQNEAQ (reference sequence). The CDR3 sequence is 14 residues long.